This T cell receptor beta chain was identified during a study of blood T cell repertoires in COVID-19. Across the study: Acute-phase and convalescent COVID-19 samples originated in the United States, Italy and Spain. PBMCs, B-cell-depleted T cells, or T cells provided the cDNA or gDNA that made up the material.

Germline V gene data show CDR1 as SNHLY and CDR2 as FYNNEI. The germline V and J ends were trimmed by 6 bases and 2 bases, with 13 bases remaining between them. CDR3 length: 14 amino acids. How the authors handled the data: It was from reference gene primer amplification that nucleated cell counts were estimated. Produced via immunoSEQ multiplex PCR; TCRdb's table is partial and in-frame only. Clonal size and the V and J genes are those of that table, whereas D and trimming came from the DNA. Among 240,000 or so clones listed, approximately 86% were seen once. The source is a woman in her 30s with acute or convalescent COVID-19. Input material: peripheral blood. This chain connects TRBV2 to TRBJ2-5; D perhaps matches TRBD2 (5 bases). CDR3 sequence: CASRVSRVQETQYF. CDR3 bases: TGTGCCAGCAGAGTCTCGCGGGTACAAGAGACCCAGTACTTC.